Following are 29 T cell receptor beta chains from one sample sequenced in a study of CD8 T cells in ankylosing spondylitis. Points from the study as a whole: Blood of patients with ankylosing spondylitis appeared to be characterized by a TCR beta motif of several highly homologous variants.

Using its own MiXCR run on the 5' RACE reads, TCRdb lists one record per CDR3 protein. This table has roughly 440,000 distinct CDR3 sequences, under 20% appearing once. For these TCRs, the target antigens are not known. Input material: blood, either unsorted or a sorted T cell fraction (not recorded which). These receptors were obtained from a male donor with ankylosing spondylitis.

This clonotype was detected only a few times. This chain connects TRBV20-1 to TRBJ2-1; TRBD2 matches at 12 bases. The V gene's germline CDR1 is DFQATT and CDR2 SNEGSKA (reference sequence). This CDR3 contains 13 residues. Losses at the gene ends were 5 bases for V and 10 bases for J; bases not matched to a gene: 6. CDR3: CSASSGGAVEQFF. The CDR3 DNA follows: TGCAGTGCTTCTAGCGGGGGGGCCGTGGAGCAGTTCTTC.

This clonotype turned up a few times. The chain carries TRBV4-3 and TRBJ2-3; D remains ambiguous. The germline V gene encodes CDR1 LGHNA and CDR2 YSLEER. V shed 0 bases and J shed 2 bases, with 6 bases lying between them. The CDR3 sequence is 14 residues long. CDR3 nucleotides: TGCGCCAGCAGCCAAGATGAACACACAGATACGCAGTATTTT. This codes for CASSQDEHTDTQYF.

CDR3 in amino acids: CASSPTGQRNEKLFF. The CDR3 nucleotides read TGTGCCAGCAGCCCGACGGGACAGAGGAATGAAAAACTGTTTTTT. The chain recombines TRBV3-1 with TRBJ1-4; 7 positions agree with TRBD1. With V trimmed by 4 bases and J by 5 bases, 7 bases remained unmatched. Germline V gives CDR1 LGHDT, CDR2 YNNKEL (reference sequence). The CDR3 extends over 15 amino acids.

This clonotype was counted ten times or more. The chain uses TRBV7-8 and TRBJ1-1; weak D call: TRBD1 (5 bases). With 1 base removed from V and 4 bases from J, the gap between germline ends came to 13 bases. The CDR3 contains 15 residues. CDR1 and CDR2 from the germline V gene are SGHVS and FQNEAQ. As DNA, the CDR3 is TGTGCCAGCAGCTTAGAGCTGGGAAGGGGCACTGAAGCTTTCTTT. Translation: CASSLELGRGTEAFF.

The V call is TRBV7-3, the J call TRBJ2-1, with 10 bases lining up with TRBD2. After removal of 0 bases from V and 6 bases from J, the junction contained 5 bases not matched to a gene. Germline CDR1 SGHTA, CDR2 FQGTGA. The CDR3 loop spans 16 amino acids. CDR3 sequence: CASSLTRTSGSNEQFF. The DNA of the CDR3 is TGTGCCAGCAGCTTAACAAGGACTAGCGGCAGCAATGAGCAGTTCTTC. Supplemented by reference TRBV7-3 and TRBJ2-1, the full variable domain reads GAGVSQTPSNKVTEKGKYVELRCDPISGHTALYWYRQSLGQGPEFLIYFQGTGAADDSGLPNDRFFAVRPEGSVSTLKIQRTERGDSAVYLCASSLTRTSGSNEQFFGPGTRLTVL.

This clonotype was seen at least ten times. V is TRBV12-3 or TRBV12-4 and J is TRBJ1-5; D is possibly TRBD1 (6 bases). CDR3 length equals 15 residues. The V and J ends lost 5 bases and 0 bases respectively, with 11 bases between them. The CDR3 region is CASSRTANSNQPQHF. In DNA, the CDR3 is TGTGCCAGCAGTCGGACAGCAAATAGCAATCAGCCCCAGCATTTT.

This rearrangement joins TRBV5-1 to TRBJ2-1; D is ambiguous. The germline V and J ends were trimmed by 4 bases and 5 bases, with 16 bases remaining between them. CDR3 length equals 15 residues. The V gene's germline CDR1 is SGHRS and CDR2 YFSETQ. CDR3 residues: CASSNPGSLHNEQFF. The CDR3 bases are TGCGCCAGCAGCAATCCAGGCTCGTTACACAATGAGCAGTTCTTC.

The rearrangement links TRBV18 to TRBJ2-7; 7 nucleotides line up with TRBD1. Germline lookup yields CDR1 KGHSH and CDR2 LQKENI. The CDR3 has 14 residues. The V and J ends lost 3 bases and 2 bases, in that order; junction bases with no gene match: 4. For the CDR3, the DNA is TGTGCCAGCTCACCGTTAACAGGGGCCTACGAGCAGTACTTC. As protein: CASSPLTGAYEQYF.

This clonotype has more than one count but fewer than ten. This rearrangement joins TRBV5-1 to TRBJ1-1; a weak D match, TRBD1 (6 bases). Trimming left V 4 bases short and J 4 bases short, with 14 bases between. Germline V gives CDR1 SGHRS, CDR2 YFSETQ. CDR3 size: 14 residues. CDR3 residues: CASSTRGASTEAFF. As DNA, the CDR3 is TGCGCCAGCAGCACCAGGGGAGCGAGCACTGAAGCTTTCTTT.

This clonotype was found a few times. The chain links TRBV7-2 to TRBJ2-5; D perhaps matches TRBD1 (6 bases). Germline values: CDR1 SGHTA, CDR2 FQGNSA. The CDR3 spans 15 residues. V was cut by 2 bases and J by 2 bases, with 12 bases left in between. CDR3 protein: CASSLRGRGQETQYF. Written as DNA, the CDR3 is TGTGCCAGCAGCTTAAGGGGCAGGGGTCAAGAGACCCAGTACTTC.

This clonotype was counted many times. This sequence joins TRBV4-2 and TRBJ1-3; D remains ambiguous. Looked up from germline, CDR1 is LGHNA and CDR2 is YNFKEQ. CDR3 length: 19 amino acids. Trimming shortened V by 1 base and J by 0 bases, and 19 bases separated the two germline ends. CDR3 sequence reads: CASSQVFRPGSLSGNTIYF. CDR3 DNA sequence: TGTGCCAGCAGCCAAGTGTTCCGTCCGGGTAGCCTCTCTGGAAACACCATATATTTT.

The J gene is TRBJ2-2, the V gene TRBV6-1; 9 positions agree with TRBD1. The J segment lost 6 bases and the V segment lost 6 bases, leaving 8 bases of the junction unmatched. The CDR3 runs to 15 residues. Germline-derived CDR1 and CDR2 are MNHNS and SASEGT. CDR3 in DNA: TGTGCCAGCAGCCGCTTACAGGGGGCCCCCGGGGAGCTGTTTTTT. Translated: CASSRLQGAPGELFF.

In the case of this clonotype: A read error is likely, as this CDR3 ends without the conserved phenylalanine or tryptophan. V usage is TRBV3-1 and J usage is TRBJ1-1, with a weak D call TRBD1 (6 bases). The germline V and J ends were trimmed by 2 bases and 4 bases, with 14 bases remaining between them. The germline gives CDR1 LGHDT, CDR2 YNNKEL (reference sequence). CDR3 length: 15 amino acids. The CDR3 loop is CASSQRSGTPTEAFS. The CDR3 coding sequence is TGTGCCAGCAGCCAAAGATCCGGGACACCCACTGAAGCTTTCTCT.

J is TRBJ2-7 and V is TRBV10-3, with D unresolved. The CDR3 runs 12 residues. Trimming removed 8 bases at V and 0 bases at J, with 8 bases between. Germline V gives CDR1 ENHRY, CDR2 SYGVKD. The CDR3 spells CAISQSSYEQYF. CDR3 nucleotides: TGTGCCATCTCCCAAAGCTCCTACGAGCAGTACTTC.

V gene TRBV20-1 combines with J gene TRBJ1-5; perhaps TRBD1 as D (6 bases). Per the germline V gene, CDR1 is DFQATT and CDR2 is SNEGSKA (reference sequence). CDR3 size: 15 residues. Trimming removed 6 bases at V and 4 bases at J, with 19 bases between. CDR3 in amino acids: CSALRGKEENQPQHF. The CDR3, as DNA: TGCAGTGCCCTCAGGGGCAAGGAAGAAAATCAGCCCCAGCATTTT.

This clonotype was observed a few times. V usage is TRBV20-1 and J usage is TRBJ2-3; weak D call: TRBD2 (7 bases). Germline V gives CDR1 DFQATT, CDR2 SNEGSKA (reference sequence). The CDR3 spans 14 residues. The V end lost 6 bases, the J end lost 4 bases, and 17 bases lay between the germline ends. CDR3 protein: CSAPRGGGADTQYF. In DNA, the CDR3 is TGCAGTGCACCTAGGGGGGGGGGCGCAGATACGCAGTATTTT.

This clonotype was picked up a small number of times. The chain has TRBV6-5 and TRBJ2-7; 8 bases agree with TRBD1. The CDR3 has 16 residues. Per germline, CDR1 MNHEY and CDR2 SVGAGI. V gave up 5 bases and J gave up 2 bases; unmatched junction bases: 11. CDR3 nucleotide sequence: TGTGCCAGCAGTCACCGAGGACAGGGTAAGACCTACGAGCAGTACTTC. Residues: CASSHRGQGKTYEQYF.

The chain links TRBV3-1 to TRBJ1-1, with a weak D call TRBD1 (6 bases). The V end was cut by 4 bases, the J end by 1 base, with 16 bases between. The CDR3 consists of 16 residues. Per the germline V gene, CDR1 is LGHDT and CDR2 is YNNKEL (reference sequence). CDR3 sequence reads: CASSRRWGARNTEAFF. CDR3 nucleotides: TGTGCCAGCAGCCGACGATGGGGGGCGCGGAACACTGAAGCTTTCTTT.

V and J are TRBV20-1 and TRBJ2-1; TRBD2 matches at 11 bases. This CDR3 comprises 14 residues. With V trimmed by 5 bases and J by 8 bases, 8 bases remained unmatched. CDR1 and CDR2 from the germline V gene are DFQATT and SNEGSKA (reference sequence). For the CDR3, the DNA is TGCAGTGCTCCTCGAGGGACTAGCGGCGATGAGCAGTTCTTC. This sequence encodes CSAPRGTSGDEQFF.

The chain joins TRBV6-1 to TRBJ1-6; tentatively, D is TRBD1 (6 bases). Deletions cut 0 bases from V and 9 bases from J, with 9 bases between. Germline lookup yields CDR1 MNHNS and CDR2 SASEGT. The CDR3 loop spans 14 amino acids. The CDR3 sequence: CASSEARGASPLHF. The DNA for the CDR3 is TGTGCCAGCAGTGAAGCAAGGGGGGCTTCACCCCTCCACTTT.

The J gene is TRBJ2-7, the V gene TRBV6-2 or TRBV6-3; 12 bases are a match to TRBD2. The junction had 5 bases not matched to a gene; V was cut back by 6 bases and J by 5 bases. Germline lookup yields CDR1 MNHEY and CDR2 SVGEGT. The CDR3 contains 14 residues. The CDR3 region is CASSPWTSGNEQYF. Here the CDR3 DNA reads TGTGCCAGCAGCCCCTGGACTAGCGGGAACGAGCAGTACTTC.

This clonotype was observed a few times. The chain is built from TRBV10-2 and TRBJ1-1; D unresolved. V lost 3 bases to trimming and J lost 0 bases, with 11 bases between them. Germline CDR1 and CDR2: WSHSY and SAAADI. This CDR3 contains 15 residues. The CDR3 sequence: CASSDWSPVNTEAFF. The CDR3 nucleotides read TGCGCCAGCAGTGATTGGTCGCCTGTGAACACTGAAGCTTTCTTT.

The CDR3 reads CSAKGNYEQYF. In DNA, the CDR3 is TGCAGCGCCAAGGGCAACTACGAGCAGTACTTC. The chain joins TRBV29-1 to TRBJ2-7; D is undetermined. The CDR3 covers 11 residues. Germline CDR1 and CDR2: SQVTM and ANQGSEA. The V end was cut by 7 bases, the J end by 3 bases, with 10 bases between.

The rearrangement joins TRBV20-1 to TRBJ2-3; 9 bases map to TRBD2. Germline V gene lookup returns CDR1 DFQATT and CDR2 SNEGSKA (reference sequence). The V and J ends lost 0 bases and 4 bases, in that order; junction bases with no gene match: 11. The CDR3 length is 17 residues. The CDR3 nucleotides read TGCAGTGCTAGAGATCCGGCGGGGGGGGCCCCCCCAGATACGCAGTATTTT. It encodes CSARDPAGGAPPDTQYF.

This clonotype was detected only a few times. In nucleotides, the CDR3 is TGTGCCAGCAGGGGGCGGACTGAAGGCGGTGAGCAGTTCTTC. It codes for CASRGRTEGGEQFF. The chain employs TRBV7-2 and TRBJ2-1; tentatively, D is TRBD1 or TRBD2 (5 bases each). CDR3 length: 14 residues. Trimming left V 6 bases short and J 9 bases short, with 18 bases between. The germline gives CDR1 SGHTA, CDR2 FQGNSA.

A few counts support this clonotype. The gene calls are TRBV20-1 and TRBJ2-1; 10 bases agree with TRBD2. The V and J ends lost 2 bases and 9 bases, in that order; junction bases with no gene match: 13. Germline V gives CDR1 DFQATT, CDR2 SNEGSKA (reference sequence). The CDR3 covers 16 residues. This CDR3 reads CSARNRGGLASVEQFF. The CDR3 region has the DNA TGCAGTGCTAGAAACCGTGGGGGACTAGCGTCGGTTGAGCAGTTCTTC.

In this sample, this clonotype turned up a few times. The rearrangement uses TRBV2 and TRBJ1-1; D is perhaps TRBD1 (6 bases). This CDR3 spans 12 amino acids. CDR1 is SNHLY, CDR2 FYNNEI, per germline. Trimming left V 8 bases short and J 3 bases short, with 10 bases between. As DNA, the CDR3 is TGTGCCAGCTCTGGACAGTACACTGAAGCTTTCTTT. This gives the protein CASSGQYTEAFF.

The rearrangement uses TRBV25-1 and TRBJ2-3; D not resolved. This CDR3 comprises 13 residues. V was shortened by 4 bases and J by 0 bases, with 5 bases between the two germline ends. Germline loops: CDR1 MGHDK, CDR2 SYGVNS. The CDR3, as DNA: TGTGCCAGCAGTGTAGCTAGCACAGATACGCAGTATTTT. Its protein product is CASSVASTDTQYF.

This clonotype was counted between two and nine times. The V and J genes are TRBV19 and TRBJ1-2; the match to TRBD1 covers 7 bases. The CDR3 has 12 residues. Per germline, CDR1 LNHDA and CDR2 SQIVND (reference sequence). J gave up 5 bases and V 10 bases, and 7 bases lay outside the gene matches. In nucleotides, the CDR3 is TGTGCCACTACTGACAGGGTGTATGGCTACACCTTC. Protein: CATTDRVYGYTF.